These 9 T cell receptor beta chains came from one sample sequenced in a study of blood T cell repertoires in COVID-19. The assay was immunoSEQ multiplex PCR, and TCRdb's table has in-frame clones only and misses some. The sample contains around 140,000 clones, 88% of which appear only once. Sample: peripheral blood. These TCRs come from a woman aged 45-60 years with acute or convalescent COVID-19.

This chain uses TRBV19 with TRBJ2-3; D not resolved. The CDR3 has 14 amino acids. CDR1 is LNHDA and CDR2 is SQIVND in the germline V gene (reference sequence). V lost 7 bases, J lost 7 bases, and 18 bases lay in between. The CDR3 DNA sequence: TGTGCCAGTACCACGTCATTCCGAGAGAATACGCAGTATTTT. Translated, it gives CASTTSFRENTQYF. The full variable domain, its missing parts supplied by reference TRBV19 and TRBJ2-3, is DGGITQSPKYLFRKEGQNVTLSCEQNLNHDAMYWYRQDPGQGLRLIYYSQIVNDFQKGDIAEGYSVSREKKESFPLTVTSAQKNPTAFYLCASTTSFRENTQYFGPGTRLTVL.

This sequence joins TRBV18 and TRBJ1-1, with a possible D match to TRBD1 (5 bases). This CDR3 is built from 13 residues. V was shortened by 2 bases and J by 12 bases, with 16 bases between the two germline ends. CDR1 and CDR2 from the germline V gene are KGHSH and LQKENI. The CDR3 sequence is CASSPGGTSTSFF. CDR3 DNA sequence: TGTGCCAGCTCACCAGGGGGGACTTCGACATCTTTCTTT.

This clone was seen more than once but under ten times. Other DNA sequences in the same sample also yield this CDR3. The chain couples TRBV29-1 to TRBJ1-1; no clear D. Trimming shortened V by 4 bases and J by 1 base, and 4 bases separated the two germline ends. The CDR3 is 11 amino acids. Germline CDR1 is SQVTM and CDR2 is ANQGSEA. CDR3 sequence reads: CSVGQNTEAFF. The CDR3 DNA follows: TGCAGCGTTGGGCAGAACACTGAAGCTTTCTTT.

The count of this clone is one. This chain links TRBV5-1 with TRBJ2-5; 12 bases are a match to TRBD2. V was clipped by 4 bases and J by 3 bases; unmatched bases: 4. The CDR3 totals 15 residues. Germline-derived CDR1 and CDR2 are SGHRS and YFSETQ. The DNA of the CDR3 is TGCGCCAGCAGCGGACTAGCGGGGCCAGAAGAGACCCAGTACTTC. Translating gives CASSGLAGPEETQYF.

The CDR3 protein is CASSYRRPAAKNIQYF. DNA for the CDR3: TGTGCCAGCAGTTACCGGAGACCTGCAGCCAAAAACATTCAGTACTTC. This chain uses TRBV6-5 with TRBJ2-4; D gene ambiguous. Germline loops: CDR1 MNHEY, CDR2 SVGAGI. This CDR3 contains 16 residues. V dropped 2 bases and J dropped 0 bases, with 11 bases sitting between them.

The rearrangement joins TRBV7-9 to TRBJ2-1; D unclear. The germline CDR1 and CDR2 sequences are SEHNR and FQNEAQ (reference sequence). V shed 5 bases and J shed 9 bases, with 14 bases lying between them. The CDR3 has 13 amino acids. DNA of the CDR3: TGTGCCAGCAGCCGTACTGACATAGGTGAGCAGTTCTTC. This translates into CASSRTDIGEQFF.

The CDR3 protein is CATGAGTYEQYF. The CDR3 bases are TGTGCCACTGGGGCAGGGACCTACGAGCAGTACTTC. The chain uses TRBV11-2 and TRBJ2-7; a possible D gene is TRBD1 (5 bases). The CDR3 sequence is 12 residues long. Germline loops: CDR1 SGHAT, CDR2 FQNNGV. V lost 10 bases and J lost 2, with 12 bases in between.

The V and J genes are TRBV18 and TRBJ1-4, with a tentative D call TRBD1 (6 bases). The germline V gene has CDR1 KGHSH and CDR2 LQKENI. This CDR3 contains 16 residues. Trimming shortened V by 3 bases and J by 7 bases, and 18 bases separated the two germline ends. This chain's CDR3 is CASSPFVQGEGEKLFF. The CDR3, as DNA: TGTGCCAGCTCACCTTTTGTACAGGGAGAAGGTGAAAAACTGTTTTTT. Full variable domain (remainder filled in from reference TRBV18 and TRBJ1-4): NAGVMQNPRHLVRRRGQEARLRCSPMKGHSHVYWYRQLPEEGLKFMVYLQKENIIDESGMPKERFSAEFPKEGPSILRIQQVVRGDSAAYFCASSPFVQGEGEKLFFGSGTQLSVL.

This clone was seen once. J is TRBJ1-2 and V is TRBV28; possibly TRBD1 for D (5 bases). The V gene lost 8 bases and the J gene lost 3 bases, with 16 bases spanning the gap. The V gene's germline CDR1 is MDHEN and CDR2 SYDVKM. This CDR3 has 14 amino acids. CDR3 protein: CASAIPGGHYGYTF. The CDR3 coding sequence is TGTGCCAGCGCAATTCCCGGGGGTCACTATGGCTACACCTTC.